This T cell receptor (beta chain) stems from a study of T cells after yellow fever vaccination. Study-wide findings and caveats: High-abundance clonotypes from the bulk population could contaminate FACS-sorted repertoires.

In TCRdb, the 5' RACE reads were re-called with MiXCR into one record per CDR3 protein. The table shows about 340,000 distinct CDR3 sequences, with 8% to 10% occurring only once. Turning to this clonotype: As yet, its antigen is unknown.

The CDR3 spans 14 residues. Germline lookup yields CDR1 KGHSH and CDR2 LQKENI. Trimming removed 4 bases from V and 7 bases from J, with 14 bases in between. The sample here was PBMCs, taken on the day of the first yellow fever vaccination. The chain combines TRBV18 with TRBJ2-1, with TRBD1 as a possible D gene (5 bases). The clonotype was recovered from a man aged 18 to 35 who received the YFV17D yellow fever vaccine. The CDR3 region is CASSLSGARNEQFF. The CDR3 bases are TGTGCCAGCTCACTGAGTGGGGCCAGAAATGAGCAGTTCTTC. Based on the CDR3 plus reference TRBV18 and TRBJ2-1, the full variable domain is NAGVMQNPRHLVRRRGQEARLRCSPMKGHSHVYWYRQLPEEGLKFMVYLQKENIIDESGMPKERFSAEFPKEGPSILRIQQVVRGDSAAYFCASSLSGARNEQFFGPGTRLTVL.